The entry below gives a single T cell receptor beta chain sequence along with its context. These data belong to a study of cytomegalovirus exposure and HLA in healthy donors. Primers included in the PCR were 60 Vbeta and 13 Jbeta primers. Sequenced by immunoSEQ multiplex PCR; TCRdb stores in-frame clones only, minus some. The data contain fewer than 200,000 clones, about 71% of them seen just once; the ten biggest clones take up 2.5% to 3%. CDR3 length: 16 residues. Germline V lookup: CDR1 MRHNA, CDR2 SNTAGT. V lost 4 bases, J lost 2 bases, and 14 bases lay in between. The TCR was taken from a woman in her twenties or thirties in good health and CMV-seronegative. This chain uses TRBV6-4 with TRBJ2-2; D perhaps matches TRBD1 (6 bases). Sample: PBMCs. This CDR3 is CASSASGTPNTGELFF. Here the CDR3 DNA reads TGTGCCAGCAGTGCATCCGGGACACCAAACACCGGGGAGCTGTTTTTT.